Shown below are 2 T cell receptor beta chains from a single sample sequenced in a study of blood T cell dynamics during melanoma immunotherapy. Measured with immunoSEQ multiplex PCR; TCRdb has only the in-frame clones, and not every one. The profile shows around 14,000 clones, 70% to 90% of them singletons. The sample's time point: pre-treatment baseline. Material: blood, obtained from a patient treated with checkpoint blockade. Receptor source: a human donor with melanoma.

The V and J genes are TRBV5-4 and TRBJ1-1; 7 bases are shared with TRBD1. CDR3 length: 14 residues. The germline V gene encodes CDR1 SGHNT and CDR2 YYREEE (reference sequence). V lost 4 bases and J lost 2; bases outside the gene matches: 5. CDR3 sequence: CASSPDRANTEAFF. The DNA of the CDR3 is TGTGCCAGCAGCCCCGACAGGGCTAACACTGAAGCTTTCTTT.

V and J are TRBV27 and TRBJ2-5; D is possibly TRBD1 or TRBD2 (5 bases each). CDR1 is MNHEY and CDR2 is SMNVEV in the germline V gene (reference sequence). The CDR3 totals 20 residues. V was cut by 5 bases and J by 0 bases, with 28 bases left in between. CDR3 DNA sequence: TGTGCCAGCAGTCCTCGGCCGCCAGTTCGCGGGTTAGGGGACCAAGAGACCCAGTACTTC. Its protein is CASSPRPPVRGLGDQETQYF.